This T cell receptor (beta chain) appears in the sequencing data of a study of cytomegalovirus exposure and HLA in healthy donors. Study-level background: HLA-typed donors were the source of around 80 million unique TCRs, which an early data release held.

Amplification used 60 Vbeta primers and 13 Jbeta primers. Repertoires were generated with immunoSEQ multiplex PCR, while TCRdb's copy carries only in-frame clones and drops some. Of roughly 100,000 clones in the sample, roughly four fifths are singletons; the top ten hold around a tenth. There are 16 residues in the CDR3. Trimming removed 4 bases from V and 5 bases from J, with 19 bases in between. The V gene's germline CDR1 is MNHEY and CDR2 SVGAGI. This TCR came from a male donor in good health and CMV-seropositive. The chain recombines TRBV6-5 with TRBJ2-3; D may be TRBD2 (5 bases). Input material: PBMCs. The CDR3 is CASSSGEAAARDTQYF. CDR3 coding DNA: TGTGCCAGCAGTTCCGGGGAAGCGGCAGCCAGAGATACGCAGTATTTT.